A single sample gave rise to the 5 T cell receptor beta chains below, sequenced in a study of type 1 regulatory T cells. A single record per CDR3 protein comes from TCRdb applying MiXCR to the reads. Of some 18,000 distinct CDR3 sequences listed, roughly 10% are singletons. Material: CD4+ T cells, either the whole sample or a sorted fraction (not recorded which). The source is a human donor in good health.

Ten or more counts support this clonotype. The chain employs TRBV7-9 and TRBJ2-2; weak D call: TRBD1 (6 bases). There are 15 residues in the CDR3. V was cut by 7 bases and J by 6 bases, with 18 bases left in between. Germline V gene lookup returns CDR1 SEHNR and CDR2 FQNEAQ (reference sequence). The CDR3 region is CASMWSGTKSGELFF. The CDR3 coding sequence is TGTGCCAGCATGTGGTCCGGGACAAAATCCGGGGAGCTGTTTTTT. The variable domain in full, with the rest retrieved from reference TRBV7-9 and TRBJ2-2, is DTGVSQNPRHKITKRGQNVTFRCDPISEHNRLYWYRQTLGQGPEFLTYFQNEAQLEKSRLLSDRFSAERPKGSFSTLEIQRTEQGDSAMYLCASMWSGTKSGELFFGEGSRLTVL.

This clonotype was recorded at least ten times. This chain joins TRBV20-1 and TRBJ2-5; unclear D gene. Per the germline V gene, CDR1 is DFQATT and CDR2 is SNEGSKA (reference sequence). Trimming left V 3 bases short and J 1 base short, with 15 bases between. The CDR3 totals 15 residues. CDR3 residues: CSARDGAAFQETQYF. Written as DNA, the CDR3 is TGCAGTGCTAGGGACGGAGCAGCGTTCCAAGAGACCCAGTACTTC.

This chain connects TRBV18 to TRBJ2-5; possible D gene TRBD1, 6 bases. This CDR3 contains 14 residues. V dropped 3 bases and J dropped 4 bases, with 12 bases sitting between them. Per the germline V gene, CDR1 is KGHSH and CDR2 is LQKENI. DNA of the CDR3: TGTGCCAGCTCACCCCAAGCAGGGGTAGAGACCCAGTACTTC. Translated: CASSPQAGVETQYF.

This sequence joins TRBV5-1 and TRBJ2-7; D gene unclear. Germline CDR1 is SGHRS and CDR2 is YFSETQ. Trimming shortened V by 4 bases and J by 2 bases, and 10 bases separated the two germline ends. The CDR3 sequence is 13 residues long. The CDR3 DNA reads TGCGCCAGCAGCCTATCACCAACCTACGAGCAGTACTTC. Protein sequence: CASSLSPTYEQYF.

At least ten counts were recorded for this clonotype. This chain uses TRBV5-1 with TRBJ2-5; D tentatively fits TRBD1 or TRBD2 (5 bases each). The CDR3 is 14 residues long. CDR1 is SGHRS and CDR2 is YFSETQ in the germline V gene. The V end was cut by 6 bases, the J end by 3 bases, with 15 bases between. The CDR3: CASNPGRTKETQYF. CDR3 DNA: TGCGCCAGCAACCCGGGACGGACGAAAGAGACCCAGTACTTC. The entire variable domain, with the rest obtained from reference TRBV5-1 and TRBJ2-5, is as follows: KAGVTQTPRYLIKTRGQQVTLSCSPISGHRSVSWYQQTPGQGLQFLFEYFSETQRNKGNFPGRFSGRQFSNSRSEMNVSTLELGDSALYLCASNPGRTKETQYFGPGTRLLVL.